Listed below are T cell receptor beta chains from one sample, sequenced in a study of OX40 agonist ivuxolimab in advanced cancers. The assay was immunoSEQ multiplex PCR, and TCRdb's table has in-frame clones only and misses some. The sample consists of around 66,000 clones, roughly 90% of them appearing once. Sequences were derived from CD4+ or CD8+ T cells sorted from blood, sampled in a trial of the OX40 agonist ivuxolimab. These receptors came from an adult with an advanced solid tumor such as melanoma, head and neck, liver or kidney cancer. CDR3s include the opening cysteine and the closing phenylalanine or tryptophan. D genes are given only for firm matches. Clone size is not always given. Where it is, it says once, few, many or a class for expanded clones.

cdr3_aa	cdr3_nt	clone_size	d_call	v_call	j_call
CSAVQGVGYTF	TGCAGTGCTGTGCAAGGGGTCGGCTACACCTTC	-	-	TRBV20-1	TRBJ1-2
CASSLERGQPQHF	TGTGCCAGCAGCTTGGAAAGGGGTCAGCCCCAGCATTTT	-	-	TRBV5-4	TRBJ1-5
CASSQPRDRLYEQYF	TGTGCCAGCAGCCAGCCCAGGGACAGATTATACGAGCAGTACTTC	-	TRBD1	TRBV7-2	TRBJ2-7
CASSLEGLVLYF	TGTGCCAGCAGCCTAGAGGGGTTAGTACTGTACTTC	-	-	TRBV7-9	TRBJ2-7
CASSLRQGPYEQYF	TGTGCCAGCAGCTTGAGGCAGGGACCATACGAGCAGTACTTC	-	-	TRBV5-4	TRBJ2-7
CASSYSGSNTGELFF	TGTGCCAGCAGTTATTCGGGCTCCAACACCGGGGAGCTGTTTTTT	-	-	TRBV6-6	TRBJ2-2
CASSYYTGGLQEQFF	TGTGCCAGCAGTTACTATACGGGGGGGCTTCAGGAGCAGTTCTTC	-	TRBD2	TRBV6-5	TRBJ2-1
CASRAGFYNEQFF	TGTGCCAGCAGGGCGGGTTTCTACAATGAGCAGTTCTTC	-	-	TRBV6-5	TRBJ2-1
CASSDQGSATDTQYF	TGTGCCAGCAGTGACCAGGGGAGCGCAACAGATACGCAGTATTTT	-	-	TRBV6-1	TRBJ2-3
CASSRGQGEQYF	TGTGCCAGCAGCCGGGGACAGGGGGAGCAGTACTTC	-	TRBD1	TRBV7-9	TRBJ2-7
CASSFGQDTDTQYF	TGTGCCAGCAGCTTCGGACAGGACACAGATACGCAGTATTTT	once	TRBD1	TRBV5-8	TRBJ2-3
CAITPLLGGEQFF	TGTGCCATCACGCCCCTCCTGGGCGGTGAGCAGTTCTTC	-	-	TRBV10-3	TRBJ2-1
CASSGISKPQSRANVLTF	TGTGCCAGCAGCGGTATTAGTAAGCCACAAAGTCGGGCCAACGTCCTGACTTTC	-	-	TRBV7-7	TRBJ2-6
CASSPGRGANTEAFF	TGTGCCAGCTCACCAGGGAGAGGGGCGAACACTGAAGCTTTCTTT	-	-	TRBV18	TRBJ1-1
CASSYRSIATNEKLFF	TGTGCCAGCAGTTACCGGTCAATTGCAACTAATGAAAAACTGTTTTTT	-	-	TRBV6-5	TRBJ1-4
CASSLALAGLYSYEQYF	TGTGCCAGCAGCTTAGCCCTAGCGGGACTGTACTCCTACGAGCAGTACTTC	-	TRBD2	TRBV7-9	TRBJ2-7
CASSEGHIPQHF	TGTGCCAGCAGTGAAGGGCATATACCACAGCATTTT	once	-	TRBV6-1	TRBJ1-5